This TCR beta chain was captured by sequencing in a study of T-cell memory formation after mild COVID-19. General observations from the study: The study found contracting CD4+ clones mainly in CM and EM and contracting CD8+ clones in EMRA. Balance between CD4 and CD8 was seen in clones contracting day 15 to 85, and a CD4+ lean was seen in later expanders. A subset of responding clones appeared in pre-infection memory, suggesting cross-reactive memory joined.

Constant-segment-primed 5'RACE gave TCR alpha and TCR beta cDNA libraries with sample barcodes and UMIs. TCRdb reprocessed the 5' RACE reads with MiXCR, giving one entry per CDR3 protein. The table includes some 320,000 distinct CDR3 sequences, around 15% detected once. CDR3 length equals 14 residues. Germline CDR1 reads SGHRS; CDR2 reads YFSETQ. V was clipped by 7 bases and J by 1 base, with 12 bases between them. A word on this clonotype: What it binds is not known.

Sample: PBMCs or a T cell subset sorted from them (not recorded which). This chain links TRBV5-1 with TRBJ2-1, with a possible D match to TRBD1 (6 bases). The receptor was derived from a man between 18 and 29 years old who had mild COVID-19 (a few samples of this study predate the infection). Cell type and time point are not known. Here the CDR3 reads CASATTGSYNEQFF. The CDR3 region has the DNA TGCGCCAGCGCGACAACAGGGTCCTACAATGAGCAGTTCTTC.